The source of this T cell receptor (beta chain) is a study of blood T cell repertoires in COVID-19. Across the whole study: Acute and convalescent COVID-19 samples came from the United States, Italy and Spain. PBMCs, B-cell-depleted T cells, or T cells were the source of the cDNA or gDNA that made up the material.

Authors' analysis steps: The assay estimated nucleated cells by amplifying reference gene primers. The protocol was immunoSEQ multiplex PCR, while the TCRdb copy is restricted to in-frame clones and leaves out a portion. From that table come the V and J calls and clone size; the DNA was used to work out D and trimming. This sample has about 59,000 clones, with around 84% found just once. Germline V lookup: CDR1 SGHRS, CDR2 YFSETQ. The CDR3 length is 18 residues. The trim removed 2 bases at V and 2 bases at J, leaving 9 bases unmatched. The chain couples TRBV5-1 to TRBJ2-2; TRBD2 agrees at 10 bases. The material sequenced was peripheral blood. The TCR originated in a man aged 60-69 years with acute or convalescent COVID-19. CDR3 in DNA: TGCGCCAGCAGCTTCTCGTCTAGCGGGGGCCCTAACACCGGGGAGCTGTTTTTT. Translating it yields CASSFSSSGGPNTGELFF.